A single sample gave rise to the 30 T cell receptor beta chains below, sequenced in a study of CD4 T cells in relation to SARS-CoV-2 and coronaviruses. Unexposed donor CD4+ T cells date from about 2011-2018, before the COVID-19 pandemic. Isolation of CD4+ T cells took place after about 10 days in culture. Antigen specificity for these receptors is unknown. Data came from immunoSEQ multiplex PCR; TCRdb stores just in-frame clones and leaves some out. This table holds about 16,000 clones, about 82% found once. The sequenced sample consisted of CD4+ T cells from PBMCs, cultured in vitro. The receptor set was obtained from a human donor in good health.

V usage is TRBV2 and J usage is TRBJ2-5; TRBD2 aligns across 7 bases. J gave up 5 bases and V 6 bases, and 3 bases lay outside the gene matches. Looked up from germline, CDR1 is SNHLY and CDR2 is FYNNEI. CDR3 length: 12 residues. The CDR3 bases are TGTGCCAGCAGGGGAGCGGGGGAGACCCAGTACTTC. Protein sequence: CASRGAGETQYF.

Of note for this clone: A read error may account for a junction end that differs from germline. This sequence joins TRBV18 and TRBJ2-3, with 13 bases that match TRBD2. CDR3 length equals 18 residues. Germline values: CDR1 KGHSH, CDR2 LQKENI. The CDR3 nucleotides are TGTGCCAGCTCACCTGAACTAGCGGGAGGGCCTAGCAAAGATACGCAGTATTTT. It specifies CASSPELAGGPSKDTQYF. Complete variable domain (other parts from reference TRBV18 and TRBJ2-3): NAGVMQNPRHLVRRRGQEARLRCSPMKGHSHVYWYRQLPEEGLKFMVYLQKENIIDESGMPKERFSAEFPKEGPSILRIQQVVRGDSAAYFCASSPELAGGPSKDTQYFGPGTRLTVL.

In DNA form, the CDR3 reads TGTGCCAGCAGTCCGCCCCGGGGCTATAATTCACCCCTCCACTTT. Translation: CASSPPRGYNSPLHF. The rearrangement uses TRBV27 and TRBJ1-6; D is ambiguous. Deletions cut 5 bases from V and 3 bases from J, with 11 bases between. Germline CDR1 MNHEY, CDR2 SMNVEV (reference sequence). CDR3 length: 15 amino acids.

The chain links TRBV9 to TRBJ1-2; maybe TRBD1 (6 bases). The CDR3 totals 15 residues. Trimming cost V 0 bases and J 4 bases, with 13 bases left between them. The germline V gene encodes CDR1 SGDLS and CDR2 YYNGEE. CDR3 sequence (DNA): TGTGCCAGCAGCGTAGGAGGACAGCTTGGCTATGGCTACACCTTC. This sequence encodes CASSVGGQLGYGYTF.

This chain uses TRBV3-1 (or the pseudogene TRBV3-2) with TRBJ2-2, with 12 bases fitting TRBD2. CDR3 length: 18 amino acids. Germline V gene data show CDR1 as LGHDT and CDR2 as YNNKEL (reference sequence). V lost 1 base to trimming and J lost 7 bases; unmatched junction nucleotides: 10. The CDR3 DNA follows: TGTGCCAGCAGCCAAGGGACTAGCGGGGCTAGATCCGGCGGGGAGCTGTTTTTT. This sequence encodes CASSQGTSGARSGGELFF.

The chain is built from TRBV2 and TRBJ2-1; possibly TRBD2 for D (5 bases). Germline-derived CDR1 and CDR2 are SNHLY and FYNNEI. This CDR3 is built from 14 residues. The V gene lost 4 bases and the J gene lost 0 bases, with 7 bases spanning the gap. In DNA form, the CDR3 reads TGTGCCAGCAGTGTAGCGCCCTCCTACAATGAGCAGTTCTTC. Translating gives CASSVAPSYNEQFF.

V gene TRBV10-3 combines with J gene TRBJ2-2; 10 nucleotides agree with TRBD2. This CDR3 contains 16 residues. V was pared by 4 bases and J by 1 base, with 3 bases of the junction left unmatched. CDR1 and CDR2 (germline): ENHRY, SYGVKD. CDR3 loop: CAISGSGRVNTGELFF. CDR3 DNA: TGTGCCATCAGTGGGAGCGGGAGGGTGAACACCGGGGAGCTGTTTTTT.

This clone was counted between two and nine times. The V gene is TRBV10-2, the J gene TRBJ2-2; 7 bases agree with TRBD1. Germline V CDR1 and CDR2: WSHSY, SAAADI. After removal of 2 bases from V and 4 bases from J, the junction contained 4 bases not matched to a gene. CDR3 size: 15 residues. The CDR3 region has the DNA TGCGCCAGCAGTGAGAAGGGGGCCGGCACCGGGGAGCTGTTTTTT. Translation gives CASSEKGAGTGELFF.

The chain combines TRBV4-1 with TRBJ2-3, with TRBD1 identical over 8 bases. J was trimmed by 0 bases and V by 0 bases; bases with no gene match: 8. The CDR3 is 18 residues long. Germline CDR1 MGHRA, CDR2 YSYEKL. The CDR3 region is CASSQDVGRTGSTDTQYF. The DNA of the CDR3 is TGCGCCAGCAGCCAAGATGTTGGTAGGACAGGGAGCACAGATACGCAGTATTTT.

V is TRBV24-1 and J is TRBJ2-2; 8 positions match TRBD1. The junction had 12 bases not matched to a gene; V was cut back by 4 bases and J by 3 bases. In germline, CDR1 is KGHDR, CDR2 SFDVKD. The CDR3 has 18 residues. The CDR3 reads CATSEGGQAGDYTGELFF. CDR3 nucleotide sequence: TGTGCCACCAGTGAGGGGGGACAGGCCGGTGATTACACCGGGGAGCTGTTTTTT.

The chain has TRBV7-9 and TRBJ2-7; D uncertain. CDR1 SEHNR and CDR2 FQNEAQ come from the germline V gene (reference sequence). Trimming took off 1 base at V and 6 bases at J, with 10 bases between the two ends. The CDR3 length is 13 residues. In nucleotides, the CDR3 is TGTGCCAGCAGCTTAGAGTTGTCGGGCGAGCAGTACTTC. This encodes CASSLELSGEQYF.

The rearrangement links TRBV5-4 to TRBJ2-7, with D perhaps assigned TRBD1 or TRBD2 (5 bases each). The CDR3 has 14 residues. Trimming took off 4 bases at V and 1 base at J, with 12 bases between the two ends. CDR1 and CDR2 (germline): SGHNT, YYREEE (reference sequence). The CDR3 region is CASSGDRMSYEQYF. CDR3 in DNA: TGTGCCAGCAGCGGGGACCGCATGTCCTACGAGCAGTACTTC. The full variable domain, rest sourced from reference TRBV5-4 and TRBJ2-7, is ETGVTQSPTHLIKTRGQQVTLRCSSQSGHNTVSWYQQALGQGPQFIFQYYREEENGRGNFPPRFSGLQFPNYSSELNVNALELDDSALYLCASSGDRMSYEQYFGPGTRLTVT.

This clone has just a few counts. The chain links TRBV6-1 to TRBJ1-5; no clear D gene. Deletions cut 2 bases from V and 6 bases from J, with 14 bases between. Per the germline V gene, CDR1 is MNHNS and CDR2 is SASEGT. The length of the CDR3 is 15 residues. CDR3 sequence reads: CASSEPPDRPQPQHF. The DNA for the CDR3 is TGTGCCAGCAGTGAACCCCCGGATCGTCCTCAGCCCCAGCATTTT.

This rearrangement joins TRBV2 to TRBJ2-5; 13 bases map to TRBD2. This CDR3 comprises 15 residues. J lost 7 bases, V lost 2 bases, and 4 bases had no gene match. Looked up from germline, CDR1 is SNHLY and CDR2 is FYNNEI. The CDR3 DNA reads TGTGCCAGCAGTGAATTGGGACTAGCGGGATGGACCCAGTACTTC. Protein product: CASSELGLAGWTQYF.

The rearrangement links TRBV5-1 to TRBJ2-7, with D hard to call. The ends were cut back, 3 bases at V and 0 bases at J, with 7 bases in the middle. CDR1 and CDR2 from the germline V gene are SGHRS and YFSETQ. The CDR3 consists of 13 residues. The CDR3: CASSYGPSYEQYF. The DNA for the CDR3 is TGCGCCAGCAGCTATGGGCCCTCCTACGAGCAGTACTTC.

Turning to this clone: The same CDR3 is also encoded by other DNA sequences in this sample. The chain employs TRBV18 and TRBJ2-7; D is uncertain. The CDR3 contains 13 residues. Germline V CDR1 and CDR2: KGHSH, LQKENI. The V gene lost 3 bases and the J gene lost 2 bases, with 8 bases spanning the gap. CDR3 sequence: CASSPGGTYEQYF. CDR3 in DNA: TGTGCCAGCTCACCTGGCGGAACCTACGAGCAGTACTTC.

The J gene is TRBJ1-3, the V gene TRBV6-6, with a tentative D call TRBD1 (5 bases). The V and J ends lost 2 bases and 0 bases respectively, with 11 bases between them. In germline, CDR1 is MNHNY, CDR2 SVGAGI (reference sequence). The CDR3 loop spans 16 amino acids. The CDR3: CASSYVQGYSGNTIYF. In DNA, the CDR3 is TGTGCCAGCAGTTACGTTCAGGGCTACTCTGGAAACACCATATATTTT.

This clone was seen once. V and J are TRBV11-2 and TRBJ2-3, with no clear D. Germline CDR1 reads SGHAT; CDR2 reads FQNNGV. This CDR3 is 13 amino acids long. V was trimmed by 4 bases and J by 10 bases, leaving 15 bases between them. The DNA of the CDR3 is TGTGCCAGCAGCTCGAAAACGCGGTCTGCGCAGTATTTT. Amino acid sequence: CASSSKTRSAQYF.

The chain is built from TRBV2 and TRBJ2-7; TRBD2 aligns across 13 bases. The CDR3 extends over 15 amino acids. Germline assignment: CDR1 SNHLY and CDR2 FYNNEI. V lost 4 bases to trimming and J lost 2 bases; unmatched junction nucleotides: 2. This CDR3 is CASSAGTSGTYEQYF. The CDR3, as DNA: TGTGCCAGCAGTGCTGGGACTAGCGGGACCTACGAGCAGTACTTC.

This chain uses TRBV7-9 with TRBJ2-7; 9 bases are a match to TRBD1. Germline trimming cut 7 bases from V and 9 bases from J; bases unmatched to any gene: 13. The CDR3 is 14 residues long. Germline lookup yields CDR1 SEHNR and CDR2 FQNEAQ (reference sequence). The CDR3 DNA reads TGTGCCAGCACAACCGGGACAGGGAGTATCGGGCAGTACTTC. Encoded protein: CASTTGTGSIGQYF. Supplemented by reference TRBV7-9 and TRBJ2-7, the full variable domain reads DTGVSQNPRHKITKRGQNVTFRCDPISEHNRLYWYRQTLGQGPEFLTYFQNEAQLEKSRLLSDRFSAERPKGSFSTLEIQRTEQGDSAMYLCASTTGTGSIGQYFGPGTRLTVT.

The chain joins TRBV7-9 to TRBJ1-4, with TRBD1 matching 9 bases. CDR3 length equals 16 residues. Per the germline V gene, CDR1 is SEHNR and CDR2 is FQNEAQ (reference sequence). V lost 5 bases, J lost 6 bases, and 10 bases stayed unmatched. CDR3: CASSNALRDRDEKLFF. CDR3 coding DNA: TGTGCCAGCAGCAACGCTCTCCGGGACAGGGATGAAAAACTGTTTTTT.

The gene calls are TRBV24-1 and TRBJ1-2, with TRBD1 matching 8 bases. The germline V gene has CDR1 KGHDR and CDR2 SFDVKD. J was trimmed by 8 bases and V by 3 bases; bases with no gene match: 7. The CDR3 has 14 amino acids. The CDR3 DNA follows: TGTGCCACCAGTGATGTGGACAGGGTTGACGGCTACACCTTC. Amino acids: CATSDVDRVDGYTF.

The chain combines TRBV9 with TRBJ2-1, with 8 nucleotides matching TRBD2. This CDR3 comprises 15 residues. Per the germline V gene, CDR1 is SGDLS and CDR2 is YYNGEE. V shed 0 bases, J shed 6 bases, and the junction held 5 bases outside the gene matches. CDR3 in DNA: TGTGCCAGCAGCGTAGCGGCGGGAGGTGGCAATGAGCAGTTCTTC. Its translation is CASSVAAGGGNEQFF.

V and J are TRBV27 and TRBJ1-4, with D uncertain. V was cut by 3 bases and J by 0 bases, with 5 bases left in between. Germline CDR1 reads MNHEY; CDR2 reads SMNVEV (reference sequence). The CDR3 contains 14 residues. The CDR3 DNA follows: TGTGCCAGCAGTTTCGCAGCAACTAATGAAAAACTGTTTTTT. It yields the protein CASSFAATNEKLFF.

The J gene is TRBJ2-1, the V gene TRBV11-2; TRBD1 aligns across 7 bases. Losses at the gene ends were 4 bases for V and 5 bases for J; bases not matched to a gene: 8. Germline CDR1 is SGHAT and CDR2 is FQNNGV. This CDR3 comprises 15 residues. As DNA, the CDR3 is TGTGCCAGCAGCTCGGATGGGACAGACAACAATGAGCAGTTCTTC. Protein sequence: CASSSDGTDNNEQFF.

J is TRBJ2-4 and V is TRBV10-1; TRBD1 aligns across 7 bases. V was pared by 4 bases and J by 4 bases, with 4 bases of the junction left unmatched. Germline V CDR1 and CDR2: WNHNN, SYGVQD (reference sequence). CDR3 length: 14 residues. The CDR3 nucleotides read TGCGCCAGCAGTGGGACAGGTCCAAAAAACATTCAGTACTTC. Its protein product is CASSGTGPKNIQYF.

The chain uses TRBV4-1 and TRBJ2-7; 9 bases fit TRBD1. V shed 3 bases and J 2 bases; nucleotides not matched to a gene: 2. Germline CDR1 and CDR2: MGHRA and YSYEKL. The CDR3 consists of 14 residues. CDR3 in DNA: TGCGCCAGCAGCCAGGGACAGGGCACCTACGAGCAGTACTTC. Translation: CASSQGQGTYEQYF.

J is TRBJ1-1 and V is TRBV5-1; TRBD1 is a possible D gene (5 bases). V lost 4 bases, J lost 14 bases, and 18 bases lay in between. The CDR3 is 12 residues long. From germline, CDR1 is SGHRS and CDR2 YFSETQ. CDR3 DNA sequence: TGCGCCAGCAGCCCCGACGAGGGGAATGGGTTCTTT. As protein: CASSPDEGNGFF.

V is TRBV6-5 and J is TRBJ1-2; D may be TRBD1 (5 bases). The V and J ends lost 0 bases and 9 bases respectively, with 11 bases between them. Germline-derived CDR1 and CDR2 are MNHEY and SVGAGI. The CDR3 runs to 13 residues. The CDR3 loop is CASSYSPGGSYTF. As DNA, the CDR3 is TGTGCCAGCAGTTACTCTCCGGGGGGGAGCTACACCTTC.

V usage is TRBV4-1 and J usage is TRBJ2-6; 8 nucleotides align to TRBD1. Trimming took 3 bases from V and 1 from J; bases not matched to a gene: 14. The CDR3 is 20 residues long. Germline values: CDR1 MGHRA, CDR2 YSYEKL. The CDR3 DNA sequence: TGCGCCAGCAGCCAGCCGGGACAGGAGATTTGGAGATCTGGGGCCAACGTCCTGACTTTC. Translating it yields CASSQPGQEIWRSGANVLTF.